The next 27 T cell receptor beta chains were all read from a single sample in a study of blood T cell repertoires in COVID-19. Assay: immunoSEQ multiplex PCR; the TCRdb copy retains only in-frame clones and omits some. The sample has over 100,000 clones, 84% seen once; the top ten hold nearly 4%. Specimen: PBMCs or T cells enriched from blood (not recorded which). The receptor set was obtained from a woman under 40 who had recovered from COVID-19.

This clone was found once. The rearrangement links TRBV12-3 or TRBV12-4 to TRBJ1-3; D call uncertain. With 4 bases removed from V and 3 bases from J, the gap between germline ends came to 7 bases. The length of the CDR3 is 13 residues. CDR3 region: CASSSTLGNTIYF. CDR3 nucleotides: TGTGCCAGCAGTTCTACGCTTGGAAACACCATATATTTT.

This clone was seen repeatedly, ten times or more. This chain connects TRBV15 to TRBJ1-2; TRBD1 agrees at 10 bases. The ends lost 3 bases at V and 7 bases at J; junction bases unmatched: 5. Germline V gene lookup returns CDR1 LNHNV and CDR2 YYDKDF (reference sequence). The CDR3 spans 14 residues. The CDR3 spells CATSSRRTGGGYTF. CDR3 in DNA: TGTGCCACCAGCAGCCGACGGACAGGGGGTGGCTACACCTTC.

The V and J genes are TRBV2 and TRBJ1-2, with TRBD1 as a possible D gene (5 bases). The CDR3 contains 11 residues. Germline assignment: CDR1 SNHLY and CDR2 FYNNEI. The ends were cut back, 5 bases at V and 6 bases at J, with 7 bases in the middle. CDR3 in amino acids: CASSIRDGYTF. DNA for the CDR3: TGTGCCAGCAGTATCAGGGATGGCTACACCTTC.

This clone turned up a few times. The chain uses TRBV19 and TRBJ1-5, with 8 bases identical to TRBD1. The germline V gene encodes CDR1 LNHDA and CDR2 SQIVND (reference sequence). J was trimmed by 0 bases and V by 5 bases; bases with no gene match: 6. This CDR3 spans 16 amino acids. CDR3 bases: TGTGCCAGTAGTCCACAGGGGGTTTATAGCAATCAGCCCCAGCATTTT. Translated, it gives CASSPQGVYSNQPQHF.

The V and J genes are TRBV15 and TRBJ2-1; maybe TRBD2 (5 bases). The CDR3 has 15 amino acids. CDR1 is LNHNV, CDR2 YYDKDF, per germline (reference sequence). V was pared by 6 bases and J by 0 bases, with 12 bases between. CDR3: CATRSEGSSYNEQFF. The CDR3 DNA reads TGTGCCACCAGGAGTGAGGGTAGCTCCTACAATGAGCAGTTCTTC. Together with reference TRBV15 and TRBJ2-1, the CDR3 gives the full variable domain: DAMVIQNPRYQVTQFGKPVTLSCSQTLNHNVMYWYQQKSSQAPKLLFHYYDKDFNNEADTPDNFQSRRPNTSFCFLDIRSPGLGDTAMYLCATRSEGSSYNEQFFGPGTRLTVL.

The chain uses TRBV18 and TRBJ2-5, with TRBD2 identical over 7 bases. The CDR3 runs 17 residues. CDR1 KGHSH and CDR2 LQKENI come from the germline V gene. With 2 bases clipped from V and 1 base from J, the junction kept 10 bases outside the gene matches. The chain's CDR3 is CASSPFSTRLAQETQYF. The DNA for the CDR3 is TGTGCCAGCTCACCATTCTCGACCCGACTAGCCCAAGAGACCCAGTACTTC. The variable domain in full, with the rest retrieved from reference TRBV18 and TRBJ2-5, is NAGVMQNPRHLVRRRGQEARLRCSPMKGHSHVYWYRQLPEEGLKFMVYLQKENIIDESGMPKERFSAEFPKEGPSILRIQQVVRGDSAAYFCASSPFSTRLAQETQYFGPGTRLLVL.

J is TRBJ2-1 and V is TRBV7-3; D is possibly TRBD1 (5 bases). Per the germline V gene, CDR1 is SGHTA and CDR2 is FQGTGA. V was trimmed by 2 bases and J by 4 bases, leaving 6 bases between them. This CDR3 is built from 13 residues. The CDR3 DNA reads as TGTGCCAGCAGCTTACAGGGTTACAATGAGCAGTTCTTC. Protein product: CASSLQGYNEQFF.

The chain links TRBV20-1 to TRBJ2-7; 10 positions agree with TRBD2. Looked up from germline, CDR1 is DFQATT and CDR2 is SNEGSKA (reference sequence). The V and J ends lost 3 bases and 2 bases, in that order; junction bases with no gene match: 4. This CDR3 is 14 amino acids long. The CDR3 bases are TGCAGTGCTAGTTTAGCGGGAGGTCCCTACGAGCAGTACTTC. It codes for CSASLAGGPYEQYF.

This chain's CDR3 is CASSFYRGEGTEAFF. For the CDR3, the DNA is TGTGCCAGCAGCTTCTACAGGGGAGAGGGCACTGAAGCTTTCTTT. V gene TRBV7-9 combines with J gene TRBJ1-1; 7 bases map to TRBD1. V was clipped by 3 bases and J by 4 bases; unmatched bases: 8. CDR1 and CDR2 from the germline V gene are SEHNR and FQNEAQ (reference sequence). This CDR3 has 15 residues.

With respect to this clone: At one boundary the junction diverges from the germline segment, which might be a read error. Other DNA sequences in this sample translate to the same CDR3. V and J are TRBV4-3 and TRBJ2-7, with a possible D match to TRBD1 (6 bases). CDR1 is LGHNA and CDR2 is YSLEER in the germline V gene. The CDR3 runs 16 residues. Written as DNA, the CDR3 is TGCGCCAGCAGCCAAGATGAACGGGACACCCCCTATGAGCAGTACTTC. Protein: CASSQDERDTPYEQYF.

This chain connects TRBV28 to TRBJ2-7; perhaps TRBD2 as D (5 bases). In germline, CDR1 is MDHEN, CDR2 SYDVKM. This CDR3 region has 12 residues. Trimming took off 10 bases at V and 6 bases at J, with 16 bases between the two ends. The CDR3 nucleotides are TGTGCCACCAAAGTTGAGGGTCCCGAGCAGTACTTC. Translation: CATKVEGPEQYF.

The chain has TRBV4-3 and TRBJ2-3; 8 positions match TRBD2. The trim removed 3 bases at V and 2 bases at J, leaving 10 bases unmatched. This CDR3 contains 17 residues. Germline lookup yields CDR1 LGHNA and CDR2 YSLEER. The CDR3 spells CASSQERGGGPTDTQYF. In DNA form, the CDR3 reads TGCGCCAGCAGCCAGGAGAGAGGCGGGGGGCCCACAGATACGCAGTATTTT.

J is TRBJ1-2 and V is TRBV7-8; D gene uncertain. The ends were cut back, 2 bases at V and 4 bases at J, with 8 bases in the middle. Germline CDR1 is SGHVS and CDR2 is FQNEAQ. The CDR3 spans 13 residues. CDR3 amino acids: CASSLLYLYGYTF. The CDR3 DNA follows: TGTGCCAGCAGCTTATTGTATCTCTATGGCTACACCTTC.

The table lists this clone with a count of one. The V gene is TRBV6-5, the J gene TRBJ1-4; D might be TRBD1 (5 bases). The CDR3 loop spans 14 amino acids. V was shortened by 6 bases and J by 6 bases, with 14 bases between the two germline ends. Germline lookup yields CDR1 MNHEY and CDR2 SVGAGI. CDR3: CASRDQGWDEKLFF. As DNA, the CDR3 is TGTGCCAGCAGGGACCAGGGATGGGATGAAAAACTGTTTTTT.

This clone came up once. This chain uses TRBV12-3 or TRBV12-4 with TRBJ1-2; D gene ambiguous. The V end was cut by 5 bases, the J end by 8 bases, with 12 bases between. The CDR3 length is 12 residues. CDR3 amino acids: CASSRVTGGYTF. CDR3 DNA sequence: TGTGCCAGCAGTAGGGTGACGGGGGGCTACACCTTC.

This rearrangement joins TRBV30 to TRBJ1-6; possibly TRBD1 for D (5 bases). The CDR3 covers 15 residues. Germline loops: CDR1 GTSNPN, CDR2 SVGIG (reference sequence). Trimming cost V 4 bases and J 5 bases, with 15 bases left between them. CDR3 amino acids: CAWTPGRMDNSPLHF. The CDR3 DNA follows: TGTGCCTGGACCCCAGGGAGGATGGATAATTCACCCCTCCACTTT.

This clone has a handful of counts. The J gene is TRBJ1-2, the V gene TRBV2, with D tentatively TRBD1 (6 bases). Trimming pared 2 bases from V and 3 bases from J, leaving 7 bases between. The CDR3 totals 13 residues. From germline, CDR1 is SNHLY and CDR2 FYNNEI. The CDR3 sequence is CASSETGYYGYTF. The CDR3 DNA reads TGTGCCAGCAGTGAAACAGGGTACTATGGCTACACCTTC.

V gene TRBV7-8 combines with J gene TRBJ1-1, with 10 bases that match TRBD1. Germline trimming cut 1 base from V and 10 bases from J; bases unmatched to any gene: 3. The V gene's germline CDR1 is SGHVS and CDR2 FQNEAQ. The CDR3 totals 13 residues. The CDR3 reads CASSLGGDRGAFF. CDR3 nucleotides: TGTGCCAGCAGCTTAGGGGGGGACAGGGGAGCTTTCTTT.

This rearrangement joins TRBV18 to TRBJ2-7; D possibly corresponds to TRBD1 (5 bases). The CDR3 is 15 amino acids. Looked up from germline, CDR1 is KGHSH and CDR2 is LQKENI. V lost 3 bases to trimming and J lost 0 bases, with 12 bases between them. The CDR3: CASSPLDTSSYEQYF. The CDR3 DNA follows: TGTGCCAGCTCACCCCTGGACACGAGCTCCTACGAGCAGTACTTC.

This chain connects TRBV2 to TRBJ2-7, with a tentative D call TRBD2 (5 bases). Trimming removed 7 bases at V and 3 bases at J, with 19 bases between. This CDR3 has 15 amino acids. From germline, CDR1 is SNHLY and CDR2 FYNNEI. CDR3 in amino acids: CASKERAGSFYEQYF. DNA for the CDR3: TGTGCCAGCAAGGAGAGGGCAGGAAGCTTCTACGAGCAGTACTTC.

In its sample, this clone was seen once. The chain joins TRBV5-1 to TRBJ2-1; D may be TRBD1 (5 bases). The CDR3 is made up of 15 amino acids. Germline CDR1 SGHRS, CDR2 YFSETQ. The ends were cut back, 7 bases at V and 4 bases at J, with 18 bases in the middle. The CDR3 here is CASGETDVSYNEQFF. In DNA, the CDR3 is TGCGCCAGCGGCGAGACAGATGTTTCTTACAATGAGCAGTTCTTC.

In its sample, this clone was seen a few times. The rearrangement joins TRBV15 to TRBJ1-4, with 9 nucleotides matching TRBD1. This CDR3 contains 16 residues. From germline, CDR1 is LNHNV and CDR2 YYDKDF (reference sequence). V lost 1 base and J lost 6; bases outside the gene matches: 6. The CDR3 here is CATSRGRGQGDEKLFF. CDR3 bases: TGTGCCACCAGCAGAGGACGGGGACAGGGAGATGAAAAACTGTTTTTT.

The chain recombines TRBV5-1 with TRBJ2-2, with 7 bases identical to TRBD2. The CDR3 is made up of 14 amino acids. Germline V lookup: CDR1 SGHRS, CDR2 YFSETQ. V dropped 4 bases and J dropped 6; count of bases not matched to a gene: 6. The CDR3 nucleotides are TGCGCCAGCAGCCAGCCTAGCGGCGCCGGGGAGCTGTTTTTT. Encoded protein: CASSQPSGAGELFF.

This chain joins TRBV5-8 and TRBJ2-7; maybe TRBD2 (7 bases). In germline, CDR1 is SGHTS, CDR2 YDEGEE. V was clipped by 2 bases and J by 6 bases, with 24 bases between them. CDR3 size: 17 residues. The CDR3 reads CASSLTKQGFGRTEQYF. The CDR3 nucleotides read TGTGCCAGCAGCTTAACCAAACAGGGTTTCGGGAGGACCGAGCAGTACTTC.

This clone has at least ten counts. This chain joins TRBV2 and TRBJ1-5; D may be TRBD1 (6 bases). The CDR3 spans 14 residues. Trimming removed 9 bases at V and 5 bases at J, with 17 bases between. The germline V gene encodes CDR1 SNHLY and CDR2 FYNNEI. As DNA, the CDR3 is TGTGCCAGTAGGGCCTGGGGGCTGGATCAGCCCCAGCATTTT. Amino acid sequence: CASRAWGLDQPQHF.

The J gene is TRBJ1-4, the V gene TRBV10-3; D not certain. This CDR3 is 15 amino acids long. Germline assignment: CDR1 ENHRY and CDR2 SYGVKD. Trimming cost V 5 bases and J 0 bases, with 10 bases left between them. DNA of the CDR3: TGTGCCATCAGTAGCGATACTTCAACTAATGAAAAACTGTTTTTT. Residues: CAISSDTSTNEKLFF.

Regarding this clone: The sample holds other DNA sequences that translate to the same CDR3. V usage is TRBV28 and J usage is TRBJ2-7; 9 bases are shared with TRBD2. The CDR3 totals 15 residues. Germline trimming cut 4 bases from V and 1 base from J; bases unmatched to any gene: 5. The germline V gene encodes CDR1 MDHEN and CDR2 SYDVKM. Here the CDR3 reads CASSSAGGGSYEQYF. As DNA, the CDR3 is TGTGCCAGCAGTTCAGCGGGAGGAGGGTCCTACGAGCAGTACTTC.